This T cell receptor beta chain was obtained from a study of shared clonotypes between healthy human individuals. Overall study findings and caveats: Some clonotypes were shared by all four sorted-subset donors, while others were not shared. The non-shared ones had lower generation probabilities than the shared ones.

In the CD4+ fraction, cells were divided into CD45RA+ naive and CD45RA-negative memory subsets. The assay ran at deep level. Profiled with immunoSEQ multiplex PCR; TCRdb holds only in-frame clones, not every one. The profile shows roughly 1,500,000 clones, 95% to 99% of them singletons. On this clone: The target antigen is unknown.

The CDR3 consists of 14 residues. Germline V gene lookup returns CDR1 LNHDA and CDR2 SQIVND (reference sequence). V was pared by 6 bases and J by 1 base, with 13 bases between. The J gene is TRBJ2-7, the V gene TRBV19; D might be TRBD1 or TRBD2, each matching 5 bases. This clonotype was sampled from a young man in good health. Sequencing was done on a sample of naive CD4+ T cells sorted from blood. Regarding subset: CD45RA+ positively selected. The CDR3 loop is CASSEPGASYEQYF. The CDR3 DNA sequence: TGTGCCAGTAGCGAGCCCGGGGCGTCCTACGAGCAGTACTTC.